The clone carrying this T cell receptor (beta chain) is a singleton in its sample. Described treatment: oral pan-JAK inhibitor, 5-10 mg twice daily. This specimen belongs to a study of CD8+ T cells in alopecia areata. Extraction of RNA preceded its reverse transcription into cDNA, which served as the sequencing template. Sequenced by immunoSEQ multiplex PCR; TCRdb stores in-frame clones only, minus some. The profile shows 80,000 or so clones, approximately 70% of them singletons. Germline lookup yields CDR1 GTSNPN and CDR2 SVGIG (reference sequence). The CDR3 consists of 15 residues. J was trimmed by 4 bases and V by 4 bases; bases with no gene match: 12.

This specimen was CD8+ T cells sorted from blood, taken at week 24, from a patient treated with tofacitinib. This TCR derives from a human donor with alopecia areata. This chain links TRBV30 with TRBJ2-7; the match to TRBD1 covers 8 bases. CDR3 DNA sequence: TGTGCCTGGACGGAGCCCGGGACAGGCCTATACGAGCAGTACTTC. Translation gives CAWTEPGTGLYEQYF.